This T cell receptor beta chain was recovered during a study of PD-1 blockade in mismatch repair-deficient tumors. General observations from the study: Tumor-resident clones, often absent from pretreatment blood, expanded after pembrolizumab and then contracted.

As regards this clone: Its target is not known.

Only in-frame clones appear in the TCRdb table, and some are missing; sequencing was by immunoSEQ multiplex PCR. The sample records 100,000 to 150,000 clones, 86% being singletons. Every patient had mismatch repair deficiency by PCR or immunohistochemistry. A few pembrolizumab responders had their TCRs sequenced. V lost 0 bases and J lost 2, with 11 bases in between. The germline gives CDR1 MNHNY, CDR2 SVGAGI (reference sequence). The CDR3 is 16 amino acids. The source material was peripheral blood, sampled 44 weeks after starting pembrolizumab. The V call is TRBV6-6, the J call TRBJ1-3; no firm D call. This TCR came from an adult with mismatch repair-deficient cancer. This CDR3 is CASSYSPAGTGNTIYF. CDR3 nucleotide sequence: TGTGCCAGCAGTTACTCCCCGGCGGGGACTGGAAACACCATATATTTT.